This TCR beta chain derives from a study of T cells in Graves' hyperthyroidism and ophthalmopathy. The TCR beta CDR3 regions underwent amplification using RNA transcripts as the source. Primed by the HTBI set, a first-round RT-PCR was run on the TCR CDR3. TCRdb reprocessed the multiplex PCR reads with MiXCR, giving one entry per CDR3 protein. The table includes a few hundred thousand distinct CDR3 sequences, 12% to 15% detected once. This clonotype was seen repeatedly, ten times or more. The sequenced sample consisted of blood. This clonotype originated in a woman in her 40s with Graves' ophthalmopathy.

This chain's CDR3 is CASSPSLGPGSNQPQHF. In DNA, the CDR3 is TGTGCCAGCAGTCCCTCTCTGGGGCCAGGGAGCAATCAGCCCCAGCATTTT. The chain recombines TRBV2 with TRBJ1-5, with D possibly TRBD1 on 5 matching bases. Germline CDR1 and CDR2: SNHLY and FYNNEI. The V and J ends lost 5 bases and 1 base respectively, with 18 bases between them. The CDR3 length is 17 residues.